Listed here are 9 T cell receptor beta chains from one sample, sequenced in a study of identical twins. TCRdb recomputed calls from the 5' RACE reads with MiXCR, one row per CDR3 protein. The table lists 460,000 or so distinct CDR3 sequences, 14% of them singletons. These same data were also listed under a study on yellow fever vaccine responses in identical twins.

The sequenced sample consisted of CD4+ T cells sorted from blood. These TCRs come from a young woman in good health.

The rearrangement joins TRBV3-1 to TRBJ1-6; D ambiguous. CDR3 length: 14 amino acids. Deletions cut 3 bases from V and 5 bases from J, with 8 bases between. Germline assignment: CDR1 LGHDT and CDR2 YNNKEL (reference sequence). CDR3 DNA sequence: TGTGCCAGCAGCCACAGGAGTAATAATTCACCCCTCCACTTT. Amino acids: CASSHRSNNSPLHF.

The chain employs TRBV6-2 or TRBV6-3 and TRBJ2-2; D unresolved. The CDR3 runs to 12 residues. Trimming shortened V by 8 bases and J by 0 bases, and 4 bases separated the two germline ends. From germline, CDR1 is MNHEY and CDR2 SVGEGT. CDR3 DNA sequence: TGTGCCAGCTACACGAACACCGGGGAGCTGTTTTTT. This codes for CASYTNTGELFF.

V and J are TRBV28 and TRBJ2-1; 9 nucleotides agree with TRBD2. Germline V lookup: CDR1 MDHEN, CDR2 SYDVKM. The CDR3 has 15 amino acids. V lost 1 base to trimming and J lost 4 bases; unmatched junction nucleotides: 2. CDR3 region: CASSLLTSGYNEQFF. CDR3 nucleotides: TGTGCCAGCAGTTTATTGACTAGCGGATACAATGAGCAGTTCTTC.

This clonotype was seen at least ten times. This chain's CDR3 is CSARGAGTDTQYF. CDR3 nucleotide sequence: TGCAGTGCTAGGGGGGCCGGCACAGATACGCAGTATTTT. The rearrangement joins TRBV20-1 to TRBJ2-3, with D maybe TRBD1 (6 bases). V shed 3 bases and J shed 1 base, with 8 bases lying between them. The germline V gene has CDR1 DFQATT and CDR2 SNEGSKA (reference sequence). CDR3 length: 13 amino acids.

The chain couples TRBV14 to TRBJ1-1; no firm D call. Germline V gene sequence: CDR1 SGHDN, CDR2 FVKESK. The length of the CDR3 is 13 residues. The germline V and J ends were trimmed by 4 bases and 6 bases, with 12 bases remaining between them. CDR3 loop: CASSPRIQAEAFF. The CDR3 DNA sequence: TGTGCCAGCAGCCCCAGAATTCAGGCTGAAGCTTTCTTT.

The CDR3 nucleotides are TGTGCCAGCACCAGGGGATGGAATCAGCCCCAGCATTTT. Encoded protein: CASTRGWNQPQHF. The chain recombines TRBV2 with TRBJ1-5; D may be TRBD1 (6 bases). V lost 7 bases, J lost 4 bases, and 11 bases lay in between. There are 13 residues in the CDR3. Germline V gene data show CDR1 as SNHLY and CDR2 as FYNNEI. Supplemented by reference TRBV2 and TRBJ1-5, the full variable domain reads EPEVTQTPSHQVTQMGQEVILRCVPISNHLYFYWYRQILGQKVEFLVSFYNNEISEKSEIFDDQFSVERPDGSNFTLKIRSTKLEDSAMYFCASTRGWNQPQHFGDGTRLSIL.

This clonotype turned up a few times. This chain joins TRBV6-1 and TRBJ2-7; no definite D call. The CDR3 runs to 14 residues. Per germline, CDR1 MNHNS and CDR2 SASEGT. V lost 4 bases and J 1 base, leaving 11 bases between the germline ends. The CDR3 protein is CASSVSSSSYEQYF. CDR3 nucleotides: TGTGCCAGCAGTGTGTCTAGTAGTTCCTACGAGCAGTACTTC.

This clonotype was counted between two and nine times. The genes are TRBV20-1 and TRBJ2-1, with 9 bases aligning to TRBD1. CDR1 and CDR2 (germline): DFQATT, SNEGSKA (reference sequence). The CDR3 runs 15 residues. V was pared by 2 bases and J by 5 bases, with 7 bases of the junction left unmatched. The CDR3 protein is CSARPGTGTNNEQFF. DNA for the CDR3: TGCAGTGCTAGACCCGGGACAGGGACGAACAATGAGCAGTTCTTC.

This rearrangement joins TRBV6-5 to TRBJ2-1; TRBD2 aligns across 7 bases. CDR1 and CDR2 from the germline V gene are MNHEY and SVGAGI. The CDR3 contains 15 residues. V gave up 3 bases and J gave up 10 bases; unmatched junction bases: 12. CDR3 in amino acids: CASSYEGIGGGEQFF. CDR3 DNA: TGTGCCAGCAGTTATGAGGGAATCGGCGGGGGAGAGCAGTTCTTC.